This T cell receptor beta chain originates from a study of early T cells in non-severe SARS-CoV-2 infection. Study overall: Bulk RNA from unsorted whole blood was sequenced; chains were unpaired. Study observations and caveats: A preference for anti-spike CD8 responses marked VDJdb matching, which missed private and CD4 specificities.

Of note for this clonotype: No antigen is known for it.

A single record per CDR3 protein comes from TCRdb applying MiXCR to the 5' RACE reads. The sample has tens of thousands of distinct CDR3 sequences; 8% to 10% are singletons. This CDR3 spans 13 amino acids. Trimming shortened V by 4 bases and J by 6 bases, and 16 bases separated the two germline ends. Germline V lookup: CDR1 DFQATT, CDR2 SNEGSKA (reference sequence). Sample: whole blood. This clonotype was sampled from an adult who was a healthcare worker with PCR-confirmed SARS-CoV-2 infection or an uninfected control (not recorded which). This chain connects TRBV20-1 to TRBJ2-7; D is undetermined. CDR3 region: CSAINSRSAEQYF. CDR3 in DNA: TGCAGTGCTATTAACAGCCGTTCTGCCGAGCAGTACTTC.